Reported below is one TCR beta chain. Antigen: not known. The method, 5' RACE with UMI labels, was used to prepare the TRB cDNA libraries. TCRdb reprocessed the 5' RACE reads and keeps a single row for each CDR3 protein, giving no DNA. The table for this sample gives about 84,000 distinct CDR3 sequences. The CDR3 length is 14 residues. Germline V gene sequence: CDR1 SQVTM, CDR2 ANQGSEA. The data belong to a study of CXCR3-negative and CXCR3-positive naive CD8 T cells. Turning to the study itself: The TRB read total, roughly 140 million, broke down to about 1.5 +/- 0.3 million reads per library. Study results and caveats: Comparison of naive cells showed more hydrophobic TRB CDR3s in CXCR3-positive than in CXCR3-negative naive cells. TCR strength was inferred from TRB CDR3 properties, while surface CD5 was comparable between naive subsets. Memory CD8+ cells showed much lower diversity, while both naive subsets were comparably high.

This sequence originates from a human donor in good health. Some clones in this sample may be carry-over from other donors' samples. Sequences were obtained from naive CXCR3+ CD8+ T cells from blood. Specified subset: CD45RO-CCR7+CD27+CD95- naive CD8+ T cells expressing CXCR3 (TNR3+). The V gene is TRBV29-1, the J gene TRBJ1-2; TCRdb proposes TRBD1, but this gene call is untestable without DNA. CDR3: CSVEETTGFYGYTF.